The 24 T cell receptor beta chains below were found in one sample sequenced in a study of cytomegalovirus exposure and HLA in healthy donors. The primer mix had 60 Vbeta and 13 Jbeta primers. Profiling relied on immunoSEQ multiplex PCR, and the TCRdb table lists in-frame clones only, not all of them. The table shows around 140,000 clones, with approximately 80% occurring only once. Input material: PBMCs. The receptors stem from a female donor in good health and CMV-seronegative.

This clone occurred a few times. The chain links TRBV5-4 to TRBJ2-6; no firm D call. The V gene's germline CDR1 is SGHNT and CDR2 YYREEE (reference sequence). The germline V and J ends were trimmed by 6 bases and 2 bases, with 6 bases remaining between them. The CDR3 sequence is 13 residues long. Here the CDR3 DNA reads TGTGCCAGCACTCAGGCTGGGGCCAACGTCCTGACTTTC. It encodes CASTQAGANVLTF.

This rearrangement joins TRBV9 to TRBJ2-3; 11 nucleotides match TRBD2. Unmatched junction bases numbered 9, after V lost 0 bases and J lost 0 bases. Per germline, CDR1 SGDLS and CDR2 YYNGEE. The CDR3 consists of 19 residues. For the CDR3, the DNA is TGTGCCAGCAGCGTAGCCCTTACTAGCGGGGGACTAAGCACAGATACGCAGTATTTT. Translated: CASSVALTSGGLSTDTQYF.

This clone has a handful of counts. This chain connects TRBV11-2 to TRBJ2-5; D is uncertain. The CDR3 is 13 residues long. V gave up 5 bases and J gave up 5 bases, with 12 bases separating them. Germline assignment: CDR1 SGHAT and CDR2 FQNNGV. CDR3 DNA: TGTGCCAGCAGCCGCAGACATTTGGAGACCCAGTACTTC. It specifies CASSRRHLETQYF. The entire variable domain, with the rest obtained from reference TRBV11-2 and TRBJ2-5, is as follows: EAGVAQSPRYKIIEKRQSVAFWCNPISGHATLYWYQQILGQGPKLLIQFQNNGVVDDSQLPKDRFSAERLKGVDSTLKIQPAKLEDSAVYLCASSRRHLETQYFGPGTRLLVL.

Note on this clone: Germline and junction disagree at one end, which may indicate a read error. The CDR3 DNA reads TGTGCCAGCAGTTTATGGCAGAACTATGGCTACCCCTTC. Translated, it gives CASSLWQNYGYPF. The chain uses TRBV27 and TRBJ1-2; D unclear. The germline CDR1 and CDR2 sequences are MNHEY and SMNVEV (reference sequence). CDR3 length equals 13 residues.

This chain links TRBV4-1 with TRBJ2-1; possible D gene TRBD1, 6 bases. Trimming left V 5 bases short and J 0 bases short, with 11 bases between. CDR1 and CDR2 (germline): MGHRA, YSYEKL. The CDR3 runs to 15 residues. In DNA form, the CDR3 reads TGCGCCAGCAGCGCCCGGGACACCTCCTACAATGAGCAGTTCTTC. It is translated as CASSARDTSYNEQFF.

The table lists this clone with a few counts. J is TRBJ1-2 and V is TRBV6-6; the D is unclear. Trimming pared 0 bases from V and 4 bases from J, leaving 6 bases between. The CDR3 consists of 13 residues. Germline assignment: CDR1 MNHNY and CDR2 SVGAGI (reference sequence). CDR3 sequence: CASSYSESYGYTF. The CDR3, as DNA: TGTGCCAGCAGTTACTCAGAGAGCTATGGCTACACCTTC.

This clone has a single count. This chain connects TRBV27 to TRBJ2-1, with a tentative D call TRBD2 (6 bases). CDR1 MNHEY and CDR2 SMNVEV come from the germline V gene (reference sequence). This CDR3 spans 14 amino acids. Trimming took off 3 bases at V and 8 bases at J, with 14 bases between the two ends. The CDR3, as DNA: TGTGCCAGCAGTTTGGTGCGGAGGGCGGATGAGCAGTTCTTC. Its translation: CASSLVRRADEQFF.

The chain couples TRBV2 to TRBJ1-4; the D gene is possibly TRBD1 (5 bases). The length of the CDR3 is 12 residues. Germline CDR1 is SNHLY and CDR2 is FYNNEI. V lost 8 bases and J lost 5, with 9 bases in between. This chain's CDR3 is CASGQRNEKLFF. Written as DNA, the CDR3 is TGTGCCAGCGGACAACGGAATGAAAAACTGTTTTTT.

This chain uses TRBV7-9 with TRBJ1-1; D is ambiguous. Germline loops: CDR1 SEHNR, CDR2 FQNEAQ (reference sequence). This CDR3 comprises 12 residues. V was trimmed by 1 base and J by 4 bases, leaving 4 bases between them. Written as DNA, the CDR3 is TGTGCCAGCAGCTTAGGGCCCACTGAAGCTTTCTTT. Its protein is CASSLGPTEAFF.

This clone came up a few times. The genes are TRBV13 and TRBJ1-5; unclear D gene. Trimming took 0 bases from V and 13 from J, leaving 10 bases between them. CDR1 PRHDT and CDR2 FYEKMQ come from the germline V gene (reference sequence). The CDR3 extends over 12 amino acids. In DNA form, the CDR3 reads TGTGCCAGCAGCTTAGGCCCAGGCCCACAGCATTTT. Protein: CASSLGPGPQHF.

This chain connects TRBV25-1 to TRBJ1-2; 7 positions agree with TRBD1. CDR1 and CDR2 (germline): MGHDK, SYGVNS. The CDR3 spans 12 residues. J lost 8 bases, V lost 6 bases, and 6 bases had no gene match. The CDR3 region has the DNA TGTGCCAGCAGACGGGACAGTCTAGGCTACACCTTC. Protein sequence: CASRRDSLGYTF.

Regarding this clone: The same CDR3 also results from other DNA sequences found in this sample. CDR3 sequence reads: CASSRRQGNTGELFF. DNA of the CDR3: TGTGCCAGCAGTCGCCGACAGGGGAACACCGGGGAGCTGTTTTTT. The chain has TRBV6-5 and TRBJ2-2; 7 positions match TRBD1. V lost 5 bases to trimming and J lost 1 base; unmatched junction nucleotides: 4. Germline V lookup: CDR1 MNHEY, CDR2 SVGAGI. The CDR3 loop spans 15 amino acids.

The chain has TRBV6-4 and TRBJ1-5, with 11 bases fitting TRBD1. Germline V gene lookup returns CDR1 MRHNA and CDR2 SNTAGT. Unmatched junction bases numbered 0, after V lost 2 bases and J lost 6 bases. This CDR3 is 14 amino acids long. CDR3 amino acids: CASSDGTGGQPQHF. CDR3 nucleotide sequence: TGTGCCAGCAGTGACGGGACAGGGGGTCAGCCCCAGCATTTT.

The chain couples TRBV5-1 to TRBJ2-1; TRBD2 aligns across 7 bases. The CDR3 consists of 15 residues. Germline assignment: CDR1 SGHRS and CDR2 YFSETQ. The trim removed 1 base at V and 6 bases at J, leaving 7 bases unmatched. Here the CDR3 reads CASSLNRDYPNEQFF. The DNA of the CDR3 is TGCGCCAGCAGCTTGAACCGGGACTATCCCAATGAGCAGTTCTTC.

This chain uses TRBV28 with TRBJ1-1; 9 bases match TRBD1. Germline V lookup: CDR1 MDHEN, CDR2 SYDVKM. The ends lost 8 bases at V and 2 bases at J; junction bases unmatched: 9. This CDR3 is built from 15 residues. Written as DNA, the CDR3 is TGTGCCAGCCTCCTCGAGGGACAGGGAAACACTGAAGCTTTCTTT. Residues: CASLLEGQGNTEAFF.

The rearrangement joins TRBV5-1 to TRBJ2-7; D ambiguous. V was pared by 0 bases and J by 2 bases, with 12 bases between. The CDR3 is 15 residues long. Looked up from germline, CDR1 is SGHRS and CDR2 is YFSETQ. Here the CDR3 reads CASSLESAGTYEQYF. Here the CDR3 DNA reads TGCGCCAGCAGCTTGGAGTCGGCAGGTACCTACGAGCAGTACTTC.

V gene TRBV30 combines with J gene TRBJ1-2; TRBD1 matches 8 bases. The germline V gene encodes CDR1 GTSNPN and CDR2 SVGIG (reference sequence). The CDR3 extends over 13 amino acids. With 5 bases clipped from V and 1 base from J, the junction kept 3 bases outside the gene matches. The CDR3 here is CAWQGADNYGYTF. CDR3 nucleotide sequence: TGTGCCTGGCAGGGGGCAGATAACTATGGCTACACCTTC.

The chain combines TRBV19 with TRBJ1-5; no clear D. The CDR3 length is 15 residues. The V gene lost 3 bases and the J gene lost 3 bases, with 12 bases spanning the gap. The germline V gene encodes CDR1 LNHDA and CDR2 SQIVND (reference sequence). The DNA for the CDR3 is TGTGCCAGTAGTATTGGAGGGAATAACAATCAGCCCCAGCATTTT. Its protein is CASSIGGNNNQPQHF. The full variable domain, in which reference TRBV19 and TRBJ1-5 provide the parts outside the CDR3, is DGGITQSPKYLFRKEGQNVTLSCEQNLNHDAMYWYRQDPGQGLRLIYYSQIVNDFQKGDIAEGYSVSREKKESFPLTVTSAQKNPTAFYLCASSIGGNNNQPQHFGDGTRLSIL.

The rearrangement joins TRBV27 to TRBJ2-4; D is perhaps TRBD2 (5 bases). With 8 bases removed from V and 9 bases from J, the gap between germline ends came to 17 bases. Germline CDR1 MNHEY, CDR2 SMNVEV (reference sequence). The CDR3 totals 13 residues. The CDR3 DNA reads TGTGCCAGCTCGGGCCTAGGCCGGGGCATTCAGTACTTC. Translating it yields CASSGLGRGIQYF.

The chain couples TRBV4-1 to TRBJ1-4, with a possible D match to TRBD1 (5 bases). Germline V CDR1 and CDR2: MGHRA, YSYEKL. This CDR3 is built from 18 residues. V was clipped by 3 bases and J by 2 bases, with 19 bases between them. CDR3 protein: CASSHPSAGRTTNEKLFF. DNA of the CDR3: TGCGCCAGCAGCCACCCATCGGCAGGGAGGACGACTAATGAAAAACTGTTTTTT.

This clone was detected once. The V gene is TRBV9, the J gene TRBJ2-7; TRBD1 matches 8 bases. Germline CDR1 reads SGDLS; CDR2 reads YYNGEE. The CDR3 is made up of 16 amino acids. Trimming at V came to 3 bases and at J to 1 base, leaving 9 bases not matched to a gene. The CDR3 DNA follows: TGTGCCAGCAGCGCGAGCCGGGACAGGAGTTCCTACGAGCAGTACTTC. Protein sequence: CASSASRDRSSYEQYF.

The V gene is TRBV28, the J gene TRBJ1-2; 11 nucleotides match TRBD1. The CDR3 totals 14 residues. V gave up 5 bases and J gave up 4 bases; unmatched junction bases: 3. Germline CDR1 and CDR2: MDHEN and SYDVKM. CDR3 loop: CASSRTGGFYGYTF. The CDR3, as DNA: TGTGCCAGCAGTCGGACAGGGGGCTTCTATGGCTACACCTTC.

The chain uses TRBV5-6 and TRBJ2-7; unclear D gene. V lost 0 bases, J lost 3 bases, and 19 bases lay in between. The CDR3 is 17 amino acids. Germline values: CDR1 SGHDT, CDR2 YYEEEE. The CDR3 region has the DNA TGTGCCAGCAGCTTGGATCAGGCTTCCTCAATTCTCTACGAGCAGTACTTC. It codes for CASSLDQASSILYEQYF.

This clone came up a few times. The chain combines TRBV11-2 with TRBJ2-7; TRBD2 is a possible D gene (6 bases). This CDR3 comprises 15 residues. V was clipped by 1 base and J by 6 bases, with 16 bases between them. Germline lookup yields CDR1 SGHAT and CDR2 FQNNGV. The CDR3 sequence is CASSLVGLALGEQYF. CDR3 coding DNA: TGTGCCAGCAGCTTAGTGGGGCTAGCGTTGGGCGAGCAGTACTTC.